What follows is one T cell receptor beta chain and its context. The data were produced by immunoSEQ multiplex PCR, yet TCRdb's version contains in-frame clones alone and is incomplete. In the table there are 93,000 or so clones, about 89% of which are singletons. V was trimmed by 0 bases and J by 0 bases, leaving 15 bases between them. The CDR3 covers 18 residues. CDR1 is LGHDT, CDR2 YNNKEL, per germline (reference sequence). This entry is derived from a study of control samples from healthy donors and cancer patients. V usage is TRBV3-1 (or the pseudogene TRBV3-2) and J usage is TRBJ2-4; tentatively, D is TRBD2 (6 bases). The receptor's source is a man in his 60s with lung cancer. Sequencing was carried out using PBMCs. The CDR3 nucleotides read TGTGCCAGCAGCCAAGATACCTACGCGGGGAGAGCCAAAAACATTCAGTACTTC. Residues: CASSQDTYAGRAKNIQYF.